This T cell receptor (beta chain) was sequenced during a study of T cells in Graves' hyperthyroidism and ophthalmopathy. On the study more broadly: Peripheral blood sampling occurred at initial diagnosis, before any treatment.

At least ten counts were recorded for this clonotype. Its target is unknown. Study-level points and caveats: Most thyroid clonotypes expanded above 0.001 were also detected in blood.

CDR1 is SGHTA and CDR2 is FQGNSA in the germline V gene. CDR3 length equals 19 residues. After removal of 2 bases from V and 2 bases from J, the junction contained 15 bases not matched to a gene. RNA transcripts provided the source from which TCR beta CDR3 regions were amplified. The primer set for the first-round RT-PCR of the TCR CDR3 was HTBI. TCRdb fed the multiplex PCR reads into MiXCR, producing one record per CDR3 protein. Of more than 500,000 distinct CDR3 sequences in the sample, approximately 15% were seen once. The sample taken for sequencing was blood. The TCR comes from a woman in her 40s with Graves' hyperthyroidism. The chain employs TRBV7-2 and TRBJ1-5, with 7 bases lining up with TRBD1. The CDR3 nucleotides are TGTGCCAGCAGCTTATGGGACAGTGGTGTAGAGGCTCGCAATCAGCCCCAGCATTTT. Its translation: CASSLWDSGVEARNQPQHF. Full variable domain (rest looked up from reference TRBV7-2 and TRBJ1-5): GAGVSQSPSNKVTEKGKDVELRCDPISGHTALYWYRQSLGQGLEFLIYFQGNSAPDKSGLPSDRFSAERTGGSVSTLTIQRTQQEDSAVYLCASSLWDSGVEARNQPQHFGDGTRLSIL.